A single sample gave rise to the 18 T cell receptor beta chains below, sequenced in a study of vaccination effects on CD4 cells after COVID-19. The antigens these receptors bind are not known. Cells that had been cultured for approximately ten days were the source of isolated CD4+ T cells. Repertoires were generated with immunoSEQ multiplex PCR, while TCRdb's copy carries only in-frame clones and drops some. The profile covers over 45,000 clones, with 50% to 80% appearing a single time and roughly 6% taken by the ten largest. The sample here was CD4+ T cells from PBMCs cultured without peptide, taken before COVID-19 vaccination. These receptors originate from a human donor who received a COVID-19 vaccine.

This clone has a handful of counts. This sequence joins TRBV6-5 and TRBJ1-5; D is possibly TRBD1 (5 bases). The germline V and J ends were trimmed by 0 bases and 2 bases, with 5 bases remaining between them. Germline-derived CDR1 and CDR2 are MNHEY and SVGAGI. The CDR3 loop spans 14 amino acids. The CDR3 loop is CASSYSGGNQPQHF. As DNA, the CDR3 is TGTGCCAGCAGTTACTCGGGGGGCAATCAGCCCCAGCATTTT.

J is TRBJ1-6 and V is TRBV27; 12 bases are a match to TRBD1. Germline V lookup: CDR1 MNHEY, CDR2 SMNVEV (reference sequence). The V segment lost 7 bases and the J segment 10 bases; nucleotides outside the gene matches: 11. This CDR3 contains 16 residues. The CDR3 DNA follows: TGTGCCAGCAAACCGGGACAGGGGGCTGTAGGCTCACCCCTCCACTTT. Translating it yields CASKPGQGAVGSPLHF.

The CDR3 reads CASSDRTGGDQPQHF. CDR3 DNA: TGTGCCAGCAGTGACCGGACAGGGGGCGATCAGCCCCAGCATTTT. V usage is TRBV2 and J usage is TRBJ1-5; 11 nucleotides agree with TRBD1. This CDR3 region has 15 residues. Germline V gene data show CDR1 as SNHLY and CDR2 as FYNNEI. With V trimmed by 3 bases and J by 5 bases, 3 bases remained unmatched. The full variable domain, with the rest looked up from reference TRBV2 and TRBJ1-5, is EPEVTQTPSHQVTQMGQEVILRCVPISNHLYFYWYRQILGQKVEFLVSFYNNEISEKSEIFDDQFSVERPDGSNFTLKIRSTKLEDSAMYFCASSDRTGGDQPQHFGDGTRLSIL.

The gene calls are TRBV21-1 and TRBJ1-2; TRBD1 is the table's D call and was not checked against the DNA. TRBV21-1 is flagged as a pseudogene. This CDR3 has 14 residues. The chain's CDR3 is CANVDRSRYYGYTF. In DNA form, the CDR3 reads TGTGCCAACGTAGACAGGTCGCGTTACTATGGCTACACCTTC.

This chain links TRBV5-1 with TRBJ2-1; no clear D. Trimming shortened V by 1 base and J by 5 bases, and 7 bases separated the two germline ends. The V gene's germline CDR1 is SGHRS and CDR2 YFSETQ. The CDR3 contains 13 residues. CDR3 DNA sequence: TGCGCCAGCAGCTTGCAGGTCGACAATGAGCAGTTCTTC. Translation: CASSLQVDNEQFF.

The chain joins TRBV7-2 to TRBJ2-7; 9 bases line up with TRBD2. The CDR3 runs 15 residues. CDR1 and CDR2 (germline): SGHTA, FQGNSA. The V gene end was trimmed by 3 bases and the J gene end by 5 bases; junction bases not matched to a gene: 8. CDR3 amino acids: CASSFIAGGLNEQYF. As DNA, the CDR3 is TGTGCCAGCAGCTTTATTGCGGGAGGGCTGAACGAGCAGTACTTC.

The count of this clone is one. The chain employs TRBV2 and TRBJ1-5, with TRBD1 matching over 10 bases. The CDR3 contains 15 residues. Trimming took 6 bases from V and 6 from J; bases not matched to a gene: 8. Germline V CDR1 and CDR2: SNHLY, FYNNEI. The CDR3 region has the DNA TGTGCCAGCAGGTCTGACAGGGGGCTCCCTCAGCCCCAGCATTTT. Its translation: CASRSDRGLPQPQHF.

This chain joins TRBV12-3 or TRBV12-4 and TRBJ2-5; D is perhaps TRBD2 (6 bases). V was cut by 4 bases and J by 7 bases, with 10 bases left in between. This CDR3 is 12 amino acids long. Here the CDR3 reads CASSWDSGTQYF. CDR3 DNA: TGTGCCAGCAGTTGGGACTCTGGGACCCAGTACTTC.

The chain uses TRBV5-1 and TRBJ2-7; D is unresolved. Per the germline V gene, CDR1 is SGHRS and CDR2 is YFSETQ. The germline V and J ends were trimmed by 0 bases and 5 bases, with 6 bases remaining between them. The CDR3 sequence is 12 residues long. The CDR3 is CASSLGLDEQYF. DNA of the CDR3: TGCGCCAGCAGCTTGGGTTTGGACGAGCAGTACTTC.

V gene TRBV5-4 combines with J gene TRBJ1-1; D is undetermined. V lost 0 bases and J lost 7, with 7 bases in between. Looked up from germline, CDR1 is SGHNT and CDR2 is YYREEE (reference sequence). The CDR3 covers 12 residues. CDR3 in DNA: TGTGCCAGCAGCTTGGAGGGAATTGAAGCTTTCTTT. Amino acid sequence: CASSLEGIEAFF. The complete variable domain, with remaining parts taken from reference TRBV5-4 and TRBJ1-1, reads ETGVTQSPTHLIKTRGQQVTLRCSSQSGHNTVSWYQQALGQGPQFIFQYYREEENGRGNFPPRFSGLQFPNYSSELNVNALELDDSALYLCASSLEGIEAFFGQGTRLTVV.

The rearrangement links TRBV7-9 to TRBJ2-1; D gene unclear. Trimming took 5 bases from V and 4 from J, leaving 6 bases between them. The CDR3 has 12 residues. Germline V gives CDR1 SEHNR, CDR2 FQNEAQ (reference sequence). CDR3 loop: CASSRRYNEQFF. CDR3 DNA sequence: TGTGCCAGCAGCCGCCGATACAATGAGCAGTTCTTC.

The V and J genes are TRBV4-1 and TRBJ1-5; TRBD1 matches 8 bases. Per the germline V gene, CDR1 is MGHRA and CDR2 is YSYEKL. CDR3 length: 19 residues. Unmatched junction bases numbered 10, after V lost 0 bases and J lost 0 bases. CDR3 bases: TGCGCCAGCAGCCAAGAAATATGGACAGGGCGTTATAGCAATCAGCCCCAGCATTTT. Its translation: CASSQEIWTGRYSNQPQHF.

CDR3 DNA: TGTGCCAGCAGCCAACCGGACAGCCTGGGGACGAACACTGAAGCTTTCTTT. This gives the protein CASSQPDSLGTNTEAFF. The chain employs TRBV3-1 (or the pseudogene TRBV3-2) and TRBJ1-1; D might be TRBD1 (6 bases). V was shortened by 2 bases and J by 1 base, with 17 bases between the two germline ends. The germline V gene encodes CDR1 LGHDT and CDR2 YNNKEL (reference sequence). This CDR3 is built from 17 residues.

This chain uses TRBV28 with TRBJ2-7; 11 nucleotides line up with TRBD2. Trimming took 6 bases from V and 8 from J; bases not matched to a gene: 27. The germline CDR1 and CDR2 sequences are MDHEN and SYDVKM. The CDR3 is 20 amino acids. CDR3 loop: CASSPTKGLAEEGALYQQYF. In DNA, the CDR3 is TGTGCCAGCAGCCCTACCAAGGGACTAGCGGAAGAAGGGGCACTTTACCAGCAGTACTTC.

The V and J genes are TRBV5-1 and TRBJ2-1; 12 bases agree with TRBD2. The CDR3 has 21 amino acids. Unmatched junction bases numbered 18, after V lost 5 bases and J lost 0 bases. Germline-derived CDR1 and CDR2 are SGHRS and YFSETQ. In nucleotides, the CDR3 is TGCGCCAGCAGACTTGGGTTGCTAGCGGGAGGGTCCTTGAGCTCCTACAATGAGCAGTTCTTC. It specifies CASRLGLLAGGSLSSYNEQFF. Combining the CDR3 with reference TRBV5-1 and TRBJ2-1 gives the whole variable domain KAGVTQTPRYLIKTRGQQVTLSCSPISGHRSVSWYQQTPGQGLQFLFEYFSETQRNKGNFPGRFSGRQFSNSRSEMNVSTLELGDSALYLCASRLGLLAGGSLSSYNEQFFGPGTRLTVL.

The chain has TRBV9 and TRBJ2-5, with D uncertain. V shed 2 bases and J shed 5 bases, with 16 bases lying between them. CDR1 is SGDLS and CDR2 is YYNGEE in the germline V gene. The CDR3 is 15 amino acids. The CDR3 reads CASSVGVSPEETQYF. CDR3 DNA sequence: TGTGCCAGCAGCGTGGGTGTCAGCCCAGAGGAGACCCAGTACTTC.

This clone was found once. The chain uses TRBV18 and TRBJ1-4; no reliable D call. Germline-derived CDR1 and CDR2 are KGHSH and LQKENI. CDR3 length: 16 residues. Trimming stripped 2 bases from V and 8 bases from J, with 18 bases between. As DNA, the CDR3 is TGTGCCAGCTCACCAAGTAAGCGGGGTAACGTCGAAAAACTGTTTTTT. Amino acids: CASSPSKRGNVEKLFF.

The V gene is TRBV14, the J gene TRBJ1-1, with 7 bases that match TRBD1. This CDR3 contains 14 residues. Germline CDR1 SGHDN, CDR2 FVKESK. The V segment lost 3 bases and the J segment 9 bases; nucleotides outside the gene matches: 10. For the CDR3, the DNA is TGTGCCAGCAGCCATCAGGGGGGTGGGAGAAAAGCTTTCTTT. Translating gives CASSHQGGGRKAFF.